This T cell receptor (beta chain) stems from a study of blood T cell repertoires in COVID-19 (dated by TCRdb to about 2020). With respect to the entire study: Samples covering the acute and convalescent phases of COVID-19 were provided by collaborators in the United States, Italy and Spain. The sample metadata nearly always contained a de-identified subject ID, COVID-19 status, age in years and sex. The repertoires were made available in a free public database intended to serve as a resource for research on the immune response to SARS-CoV-2. Subjects who had been exposed to COVID-19, were actively infected with it, or had recovered from it provided the deeply sampled blood TCRbeta repertoires that made up the dataset. The samples were drawn from the first 160 participants of the ongoing ImmuneRACE study and from 950 to 1,500 subjects provided by 6 global collaborators. Where available, HLA class I and class II types were obtained from metadata supplied by the sample provider rather than from assay-based typing. The prospective study material was composed of cDNA or gDNA derived from T cells, B-cell-depleted T cells, or PBMCs. What the study reported, not specific to this receptor: The amount of clinical and demographic metadata varied by source and participant and was provided uncurated.

The immunoSEQ Assay, a bias-controlled multiplex PCR, was used to amplify TCRbeta CDR3 regions from genomic DNA. The published analysis was carried out like this. Nucleated cell counts per sample were estimated from amplification of reference gene primers within the assay. To quantify the absolute abundance of each unique TCRbeta CDR3 rearrangement, sequence reads were collapsed and filtered. For each sample, productive Simpson clonality was calculated as the square root of Simpson's diversity index over productive rearrangements. TCRdb provides this immuneACCESS table in a form limited to in-frame rearrangements. Some clones are lacking; in checked studies, under half of them reflect an unresolved V gene, and why the rest are absent is not known. V and J calls and clone size are given by that table; D and trimming were obtained from the DNA. In this sample the table shows about 170,000 clones, 84% of which occur a single time. Of the sample, about 11% is held by the ten largest clones.

Comments on this clone: What antigen it recognizes has not been identified. No clone much larger than this one lies a single base away; base qualities are absent.

Each collaborating institution followed its own protocols to collect whole blood in K2EDTA tubes. For TCRbeta analysis, collaborators shipped samples as frozen whole blood, isolated PBMCs, or DNA extracted from either of those sample types. Sequencing was carried out using peripheral blood. This clonotype originated in a man aged 65-85 years with active or convalescent COVID-19.

For the CDR3, the sequence is CASSPVSADTEAFF. The base sequence is TGTGCCAGCTCACCAGTGTCGGCGGACACTGAAGCTTTCTTT. In this chain, TRBV18 is recombined with TRBJ1-1; no D gene call is confident. Cut back by 2 bases and 3 bases, the V and J ends lie 10 bases apart. As encoded in the germline V gene, CDR1 is KGHSH while CDR2 is LQKENI. Including the terminal cysteine and phenylalanine, the CDR3 comprises 14 residues. The sequence is cut down to CDR3 DNA, 42 bases in frame from base 1. The CDR3 plus the reference TRBV18 and TRBJ1-1 genes for the other parts give the full variable domain: NAGVMQNPRHLVRRRGQEARLRCSPMKGHSHVYWYRQLPEEGLKFMVYLQKENIIDESGMPKERFSAEFPKEGPSILRIQQVVRGDSAAYFCASSPVSADTEAFFGQGTRLTVV.